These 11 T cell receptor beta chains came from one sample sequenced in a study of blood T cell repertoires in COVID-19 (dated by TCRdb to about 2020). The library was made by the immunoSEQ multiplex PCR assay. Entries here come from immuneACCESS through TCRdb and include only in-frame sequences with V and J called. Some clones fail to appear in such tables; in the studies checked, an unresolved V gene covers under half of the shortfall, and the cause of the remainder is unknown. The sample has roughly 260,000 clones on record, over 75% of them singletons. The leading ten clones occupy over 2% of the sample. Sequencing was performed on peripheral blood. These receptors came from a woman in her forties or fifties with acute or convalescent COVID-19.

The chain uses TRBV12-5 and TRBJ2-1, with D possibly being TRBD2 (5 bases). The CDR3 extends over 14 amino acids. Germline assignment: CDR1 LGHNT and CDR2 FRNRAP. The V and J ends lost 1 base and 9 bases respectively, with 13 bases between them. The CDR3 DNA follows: TGTGCTAGTGGTTTGGGCCTAGCAATCAGTGAGCAGTTCTTC. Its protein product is CASGLGLAISEQFF.

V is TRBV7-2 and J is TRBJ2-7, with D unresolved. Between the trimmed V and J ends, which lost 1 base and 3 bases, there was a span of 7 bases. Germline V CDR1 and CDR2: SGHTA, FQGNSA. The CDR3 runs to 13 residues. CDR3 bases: TGTGCCAGCAGCTTAGTCGCCGGCTACGAGCAGTACTTC. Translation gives CASSLVAGYEQYF.

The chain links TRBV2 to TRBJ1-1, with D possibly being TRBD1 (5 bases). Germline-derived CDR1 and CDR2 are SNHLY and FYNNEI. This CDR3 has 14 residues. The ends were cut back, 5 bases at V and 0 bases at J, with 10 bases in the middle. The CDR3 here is CASSYQGMNTEAFF. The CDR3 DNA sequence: TGTGCCAGCAGTTATCAGGGAATGAACACTGAAGCTTTCTTT.

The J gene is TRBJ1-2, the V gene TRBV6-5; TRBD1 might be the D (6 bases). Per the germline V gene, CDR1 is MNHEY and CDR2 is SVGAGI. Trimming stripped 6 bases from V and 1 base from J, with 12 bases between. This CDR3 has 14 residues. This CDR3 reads CASSLDSFNYGYTF. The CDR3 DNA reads TGTGCCAGCAGCTTGGACAGTTTTAACTATGGCTACACCTTC.

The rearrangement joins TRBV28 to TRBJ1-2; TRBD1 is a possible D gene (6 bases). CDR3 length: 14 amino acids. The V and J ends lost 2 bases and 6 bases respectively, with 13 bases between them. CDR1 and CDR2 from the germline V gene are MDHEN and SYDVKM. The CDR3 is CASSLRTAMHGYTF. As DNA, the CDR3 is TGTGCCAGCAGTTTAAGGACAGCTATGCATGGCTACACCTTC.

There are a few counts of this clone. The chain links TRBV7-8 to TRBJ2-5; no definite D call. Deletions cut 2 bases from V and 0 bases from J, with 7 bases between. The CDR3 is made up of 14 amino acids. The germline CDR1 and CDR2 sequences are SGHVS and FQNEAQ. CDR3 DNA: TGTGCCAGCAGCTTATTGGCGGACCAAGAGACCCAGTACTTC. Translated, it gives CASSLLADQETQYF. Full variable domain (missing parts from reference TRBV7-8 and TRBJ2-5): GAGVSQSPRYKVAKRGQDVALRCDPISGHVSLFWYQQALGQGPEFLTYFQNEAQLDKSGLPSDRFFAERPEGSVSTLKIQRTQQEDSAVYLCASSLLADQETQYFGPGTRLLVL.

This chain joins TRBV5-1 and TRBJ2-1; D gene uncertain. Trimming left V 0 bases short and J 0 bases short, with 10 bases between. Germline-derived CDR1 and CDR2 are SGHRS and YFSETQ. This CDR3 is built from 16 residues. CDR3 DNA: TGCGCCAGCAGCTTGGAACGCCCGAGCTCCTACAATGAGCAGTTCTTC. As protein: CASSLERPSSYNEQFF.

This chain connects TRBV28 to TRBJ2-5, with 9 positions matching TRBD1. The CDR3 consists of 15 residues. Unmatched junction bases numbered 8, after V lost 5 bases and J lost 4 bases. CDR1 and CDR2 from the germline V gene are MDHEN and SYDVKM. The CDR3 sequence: CASSLQGAFGETQYF. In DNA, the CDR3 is TGTGCCAGCAGTCTACAGGGGGCATTCGGAGAGACCCAGTACTTC.

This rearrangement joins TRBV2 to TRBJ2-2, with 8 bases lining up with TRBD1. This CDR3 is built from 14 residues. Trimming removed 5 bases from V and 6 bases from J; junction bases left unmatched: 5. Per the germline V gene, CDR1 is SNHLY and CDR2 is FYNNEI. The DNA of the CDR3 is TGTGCCAGCAGTCAGGACAGGGCCCCCGGGGAGCTGTTTTTT. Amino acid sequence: CASSQDRAPGELFF.

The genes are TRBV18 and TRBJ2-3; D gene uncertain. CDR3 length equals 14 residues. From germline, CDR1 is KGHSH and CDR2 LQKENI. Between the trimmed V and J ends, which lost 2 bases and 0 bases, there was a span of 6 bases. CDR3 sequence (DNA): TGTGCCAGCTCACCAGGGCAGAGCACAGATACGCAGTATTTT. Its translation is CASSPGQSTDTQYF.

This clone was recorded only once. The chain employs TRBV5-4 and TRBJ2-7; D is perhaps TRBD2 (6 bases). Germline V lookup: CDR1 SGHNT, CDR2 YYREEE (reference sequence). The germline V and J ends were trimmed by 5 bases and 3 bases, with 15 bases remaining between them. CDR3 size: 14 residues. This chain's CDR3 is CASRQGTSDYEQYF. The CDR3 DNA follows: TGTGCCAGCAGGCAAGGGACTTCGGACTACGAGCAGTACTTC.